Included here is one TCR beta chain sequence, with context. The antigen is undetermined. This sample is part of a study of blood T cells in healthy people across ages. A sample-barcoded 5' primer and a J-beta primer mix were used in a second PCR of about 7 to 12 cycles. TCRdb re-analysed the 5' RACE reads in MiXCR, keeping a single row per CDR3 protein. Here the sample spans roughly 800,000 distinct CDR3 sequences, about three fifths being singletons. Study-wide points: Observed TCR beta diversity per million T cells went down as age went up. This fall followed a roughly linear course with age.

The TCR comes from a man younger than 45 in good health. The specimen was blood.

The CDR3 region is CASSHRDRGGNEQFF. Here the CDR3 DNA reads TGTGCCAGCAGCCACCGGGACAGGGGCGGGAATGAGCAGTTCTTC. The chain uses TRBV3-1 and TRBJ2-1; 10 bases fit TRBD1. Germline V gene sequence: CDR1 LGHDT, CDR2 YNNKEL (reference sequence). This CDR3 has 15 residues. V lost 3 bases to trimming and J lost 7 bases; unmatched junction nucleotides: 6.